Shown below are 9 T cell receptor beta chains from a single sample sequenced in a study of blood T cell repertoires in COVID-19. This table comes from immunoSEQ multiplex PCR, and its TCRdb copy is limited to in-frame clones, with some not included. Found here are around 200,000 clones, 85% to 90% of them singletons; the top ten hold roughly 3.2%. Sequencing input: PBMCs or T cells enriched from blood (not recorded which). These receptors were collected from a woman in her forties or fifties in a cohort exposed to, infected with or recovered from COVID-19 (not recorded which).

The chain has TRBV3-1 (or the pseudogene TRBV3-2) and TRBJ2-1; 8 bases match TRBD2. Germline V gene sequence: CDR1 LGHDT, CDR2 YNNKEL (reference sequence). V lost 8 bases, J lost 7 bases, and 19 bases stayed unmatched. There are 17 residues in the CDR3. The CDR3 DNA reads as TGTGCCAGCCGCCCCGCCGGGGCGGGGGGACCCCAAAATGAGCAGTTCTTC. It yields the protein CASRPAGAGGPQNEQFF.

The chain joins TRBV30 to TRBJ2-2, with 13 bases aligning to TRBD2. V gave up 1 base and J gave up 0 bases; unmatched junction bases: 2. The CDR3 totals 17 residues. CDR1 and CDR2 (germline): GTSNPN, SVGIG (reference sequence). This chain's CDR3 is CAWSGGTSGTNTGELFF. CDR3 bases: TGTGCCTGGAGTGGGGGGACTAGCGGGACGAACACCGGGGAGCTGTTTTTT.

The chain is built from TRBV6-5 and TRBJ1-2, with a tentative D call TRBD1 (5 bases). This CDR3 has 13 amino acids. Germline loops: CDR1 MNHEY, CDR2 SVGAGI. Between the trimmed V and J ends, which lost 6 bases and 4 bases, there was a span of 12 bases. CDR3 bases: TGTGCCAGCAGACTACCGGGACTCTATGGCTACACCTTC. It specifies CASRLPGLYGYTF.

The CDR3 region is CASSLLQGNGQPQHF. CDR3 nucleotide sequence: TGTGCCAGCAGTTTATTACAGGGGAACGGTCAGCCCCAGCATTTT. The chain links TRBV28 to TRBJ1-5; 7 bases fit TRBD1. Unmatched junction bases numbered 6, after V lost 1 base and J lost 6 bases. This CDR3 has 15 residues. Germline V CDR1 and CDR2: MDHEN, SYDVKM.

This clone showed up just once. J is TRBJ1-1 and V is TRBV4-2, with 9 bases aligning to TRBD1. The V segment lost 4 bases and the J segment 0 bases; nucleotides outside the gene matches: 9. CDR3 length equals 17 residues. CDR1 LGHNA and CDR2 YNFKEQ come from the germline V gene. The CDR3 coding sequence is TGTGCCAGCAGCCGTCGGACAGGGGATGGCCTGAACACTGAAGCTTTCTTT. Translating gives CASSRRTGDGLNTEAFF.

The genes are TRBV10-3 and TRBJ1-1; D is perhaps TRBD1 (6 bases). The CDR3 runs 13 residues. The V end was cut by 4 bases, the J end by 3 bases, with 9 bases between. CDR1 and CDR2 (germline): ENHRY, SYGVKD. The CDR3 DNA reads TGTGCCATCAGTGGCAGGGGTGACACTGAAGCTTTCTTT. Its translation is CAISGRGDTEAFF.

The V and J genes are TRBV7-8 and TRBJ2-2; D is ambiguous. The ends were cut back, 5 bases at V and 7 bases at J, with 8 bases in the middle. This CDR3 contains 12 residues. CDR1 is SGHVS, CDR2 FQNEAQ, per germline. For the CDR3, the DNA is TGTGCCAGCAGCCCCCTACTCGGGGAGCTGTTTTTT. It translates to CASSPLLGELFF.

The gene calls are TRBV24-1 and TRBJ1-6, with D perhaps matching TRBD1 (5 bases). V was trimmed by 6 bases and J by 4 bases, leaving 9 bases between them. The germline V gene encodes CDR1 KGHDR and CDR2 SFDVKD. This CDR3 has 14 amino acids. CDR3 coding DNA: TGTGCCACCAGTAGGGGCGAGTATAATTCACCCCTCCACTTT. Its translation is CATSRGEYNSPLHF.

A note on this clone: The sample carries other DNA sequences with the same CDR3. V and J are TRBV12-3 or TRBV12-4 and TRBJ1-1; D gene ambiguous. Trimming stripped 1 base from V and 7 bases from J, with 4 bases between. The CDR3 has 11 amino acids. CDR3 loop: CASSLVYEAFF. CDR3 sequence (DNA): TGTGCCAGCAGTTTAGTGTATGAAGCTTTCTTT.